These 2 T cell receptor beta chains originate from one sample sequenced in a study of T-cell memory formation after mild COVID-19. TCRdb recomputed calls from the 5' RACE reads with MiXCR, one row per CDR3 protein. Here the sample spans roughly 510,000 distinct CDR3 sequences, 17% being singletons. Input material: PBMCs or a T cell subset sorted from them (not recorded which). The receptors derive from an adult woman who had mild COVID-19 (a few samples of this study predate the infection). Cell type and time point are not known.

V and J are TRBV7-9 and TRBJ2-2; 8 nucleotides line up with TRBD1. There are 16 residues in the CDR3. Germline V gene lookup returns CDR1 SEHNR and CDR2 FQNEAQ (reference sequence). Trimming at V came to 5 bases and at J to 3 bases, leaving 8 bases not matched to a gene. CDR3 residues: CASSIRTGRYTGELFF. The CDR3 DNA follows: TGTGCCAGCAGCATCCGGACAGGGAGGTACACCGGGGAGCTGTTTTTT.

Written as DNA, the CDR3 is TGTGCCAGCAGGGGGGACAGCCTCTTTGGCTATGGCTACACCTTC. Its protein product is CASRGDSLFGYGYTF. V usage is TRBV2 and J usage is TRBJ1-2; 7 bases are shared with TRBD1. The germline gives CDR1 SNHLY, CDR2 FYNNEI. V shed 6 bases and J 4 bases; nucleotides not matched to a gene: 11. The CDR3 extends over 15 amino acids.